The 17 T cell receptor beta chains reported below all come from one sample, sequenced in a study of cytomegalovirus exposure and HLA in healthy donors. The PCR ran on 60 Vbeta and 13 Jbeta primers. Sequencing used immunoSEQ multiplex PCR; TCRdb keeps in-frame clones, though not all of them. The repertoire holds under 200,000 clones, with 75% to 85% as singletons. Sequencing used PBMCs. Receptors originate from a man between 50 and 59 years old in good health and CMV-seropositive.

The chain recombines TRBV11-3 with TRBJ2-7, with D possibly matching TRBD1 (5 bases). V dropped 4 bases and J dropped 7 bases, with 17 bases sitting between them. The CDR3 totals 14 residues. Looked up from germline, CDR1 is SGHNT and CDR2 is YENEEA. The CDR3 loop reads CASSYSRRSGEQYV. In DNA, the CDR3 is TGTGCCAGCAGCTACTCGCGGCGATCAGGGGAGCAGTACGTC.

This sequence joins TRBV7-9 and TRBJ2-7; TRBD1 agrees at 8 bases. The J segment lost 4 bases and the V segment lost 4 bases, leaving 15 bases of the junction unmatched. Germline V gives CDR1 SEHNR, CDR2 FQNEAQ (reference sequence). CDR3 size: 17 residues. CDR3 DNA sequence: TGTGCCAGCAGCTCGGTCTGGATGGACAGGGCATCTTACGAGCAGTACTTC. Translated: CASSSVWMDRASYEQYF.

This clone was counted a few times. This chain connects TRBV19 to TRBJ1-5, with D possibly being TRBD1 (5 bases). CDR1 and CDR2 (germline): LNHDA, SQIVND (reference sequence). The germline V and J ends were trimmed by 5 bases and 1 base, with 18 bases remaining between them. The CDR3 covers 17 residues. The CDR3 reads CASSPPPSGGSNQPQHF. The CDR3 nucleotides read TGTGCCAGTAGTCCCCCTCCCTCCGGGGGAAGCAATCAGCCCCAGCATTTT.

The chain employs TRBV7-6 and TRBJ2-1; 8 bases match TRBD1. After removal of 5 bases from V and 3 bases from J, the junction contained 9 bases not matched to a gene. The CDR3 is 16 amino acids. Looked up from germline, CDR1 is SGHVS and CDR2 is FNYEAQ. Here the CDR3 DNA reads TGTGCCAGCAGCCAAAGACAGGGGAAGAACTACAATGAGCAGTTCTTC. It yields the protein CASSQRQGKNYNEQFF.

This clone came up once. This rearrangement joins TRBV11-3 to TRBJ1-3; D not resolved. This CDR3 spans 14 amino acids. V shed 5 bases and J shed 7 bases, with 15 bases lying between them. Germline V gene data show CDR1 as SGHNT and CDR2 as YENEEA. This chain's CDR3 is CASSQAVVTNTIYF. For the CDR3, the DNA is TGTGCCAGCAGCCAGGCTGTAGTCACGAACACCATATATTTT.

The gene calls are TRBV5-1 and TRBJ2-7, with TRBD1 as a possible D gene (6 bases). Trimming cost V 4 bases and J 4 bases, with 18 bases left between them. CDR1 is SGHRS, CDR2 YFSETQ, per germline. CDR3 size: 15 residues. The CDR3 here is CASSREPDRLYEQYV. CDR3 nucleotides: TGCGCCAGCAGCCGAGAACCAGACAGGCTATACGAGCAGTACGTC.

The chain employs TRBV5-4 and TRBJ2-3; 10 bases align to TRBD1. V dropped 5 bases and J dropped 3; count of bases not matched to a gene: 6. The CDR3 has 15 residues. CDR1 is SGHNT, CDR2 YYREEE, per germline (reference sequence). CDR3 sequence (DNA): TGTGCCAGCAGTCACCCGGGACAGGGGACAGATACGCAGTATTTT. Translation: CASSHPGQGTDTQYF.

The V and J genes are TRBV30 and TRBJ2-3; TRBD1 is a possible D gene (5 bases). The germline V gene encodes CDR1 GTSNPN and CDR2 SVGIG (reference sequence). The V and J ends lost 3 bases and 11 bases respectively, with 12 bases between them. This CDR3 region has 11 residues. Written as DNA, the CDR3 is TGTGCCTGGAGAGGGGTGATTGGGCAGTATTTT. It is translated as CAWRGVIGQYF.

This chain connects TRBV19 to TRBJ1-1; 9 bases map to TRBD1. This CDR3 has 14 residues. Per germline, CDR1 LNHDA and CDR2 SQIVND (reference sequence). After removal of 5 bases from V and 3 bases from J, the junction contained 4 bases not matched to a gene. This CDR3 is CASSVTGGDTEAFF. The DNA of the CDR3 is TGTGCCAGTAGTGTGACAGGGGGAGACACTGAAGCTTTCTTT.

This clone was seen more than once but under ten times. The chain combines TRBV6-1 with TRBJ2-7; possible D gene TRBD1, 6 bases. Trimming pared 4 bases from V and 3 bases from J, leaving 10 bases between. CDR1 MNHNS and CDR2 SASEGT come from the germline V gene. The length of the CDR3 is 13 residues. The CDR3 nucleotides read TGTGCCAGCAGTGCTCCGGACAGCTACGAGCAGTACGTC. Protein product: CASSAPDSYEQYV.

CDR3 coding DNA: TGTGCCAGCAGCCCAGGACAGGGACTGAACACTGAAGCTTTCTTT. This sequence encodes CASSPGQGLNTEAFF. This sequence joins TRBV13 and TRBJ1-1; 8 bases are shared with TRBD1. The ends lost 5 bases at V and 0 bases at J; junction bases unmatched: 5. This CDR3 spans 15 amino acids. From germline, CDR1 is PRHDT and CDR2 FYEKMQ (reference sequence). Looking up the rest from reference TRBV13 and TRBJ1-1 gives the full variable domain: AAGVIQSPRHLIKEKRETATLKCYPIPRHDTVYWYQQGPGQDPQFLISFYEKMQSDKGSIPDRFSAQQFSDYHSELNMSSLELGDSALYFCASSPGQGLNTEAFFGQGTRLTVV.

The gene calls are TRBV7-9 and TRBJ2-5; 8 positions match TRBD1. The last part of the DNA fits TRBJ2-7 better; the J call may be wrong. Germline V CDR1 and CDR2: SEHNR, FQNEAQ (reference sequence). The CDR3 is 15 amino acids. The CDR3 sequence is CASSLGQGQVYEQYF. DNA of the CDR3: TGTGCCAGCAGCTTAGGCCAGGGACAGGTTTACGAGCAGTACTTC.

This clone was seen a handful of times. The gene calls are TRBV5-6 and TRBJ1-6, with 7 nucleotides matching TRBD1. The CDR3 length is 14 residues. The V and J ends lost 4 bases and 9 bases, in that order; junction bases with no gene match: 7. The germline V gene has CDR1 SGHDT and CDR2 YYEEEE. The CDR3 here is CASSLGQVASPLHF. CDR3 in DNA: TGTGCCAGCAGCCTCGGACAGGTAGCTTCACCCCTCCACTTT.

The chain recombines TRBV10-3 with TRBJ2-5, with D perhaps TRBD1 (6 bases). The germline V and J ends were trimmed by 2 bases and 4 bases, with 20 bases remaining between them. The CDR3 length is 17 residues. CDR1 is ENHRY and CDR2 is SYGVKD in the germline V gene. CDR3 nucleotides: TGTGCCATCAGTGAGGGCTACCAGGGGTTGGTGGGAGAGACCCAGTACTTC. This gives the protein CAISEGYQGLVGETQYF.

The rearrangement joins TRBV2 to TRBJ1-2; TRBD1 agrees at 7 bases. Germline CDR1 is SNHLY and CDR2 is FYNNEI. The CDR3 is 14 amino acids. After removal of 6 bases from V and 8 bases from J, the junction contained 12 bases not matched to a gene. CDR3 amino acids: CASSPETGSRGYTF. Written as DNA, the CDR3 is TGTGCCAGCAGCCCCGAGACAGGGAGCAGGGGCTACACCTTC.

This chain joins TRBV10-1 and TRBJ2-2; perhaps TRBD1 as D (5 bases). The germline V and J ends were trimmed by 3 bases and 9 bases, with 8 bases remaining between them. The CDR3 is made up of 12 amino acids. Per the germline V gene, CDR1 is WNHNN and CDR2 is SYGVQD (reference sequence). The CDR3 is CASSETGRELFF. DNA for the CDR3: TGCGCCAGCAGTGAAACAGGCCGGGAGCTGTTTTTT.

The chain employs TRBV10-3 and TRBJ1-5; 7 nucleotides align to TRBD1. This CDR3 has 13 residues. With V trimmed by 5 bases and J by 5 bases, 3 bases remained unmatched. Germline-derived CDR1 and CDR2 are ENHRY and SYGVKD. DNA of the CDR3: TGTGCCATCAGTAGGGGGCGCGATCAGCCCCAGCATTTT. This codes for CAISRGRDQPQHF.